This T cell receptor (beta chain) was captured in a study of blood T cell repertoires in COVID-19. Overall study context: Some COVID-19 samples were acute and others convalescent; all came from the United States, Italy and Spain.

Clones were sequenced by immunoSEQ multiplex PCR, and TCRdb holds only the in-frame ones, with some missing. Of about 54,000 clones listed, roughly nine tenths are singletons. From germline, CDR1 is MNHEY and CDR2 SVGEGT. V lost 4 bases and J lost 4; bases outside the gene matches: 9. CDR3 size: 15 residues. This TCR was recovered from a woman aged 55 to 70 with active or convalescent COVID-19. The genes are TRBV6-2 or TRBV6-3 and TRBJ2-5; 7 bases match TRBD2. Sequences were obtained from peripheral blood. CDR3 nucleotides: TGTGCCAGCAGTTCCCTCGTAGGGGAGGGAGAGACCCAGTACTTC. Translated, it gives CASSSLVGEGETQYF.